Listed here are 2 T cell receptor beta chains from one sample, sequenced in a study of blood T cells in healthy people across ages. For the second PCR, which ran for 7 to 11 cycles, a sample-barcoded 5' primer and a J-beta primer mix were used. TCRdb reprocessed the 5' RACE reads with MiXCR, giving one entry per CDR3 protein. The sample includes hundreds of thousands of distinct CDR3 sequences, 20% to 25% seen only once; the top ten take approximately 3.7%. Material: blood. These TCRs come from a man in his sixties or seventies in good health.

This clonotype was seen only a few times. The chain is built from TRBV25-1 and TRBJ1-2, with TRBD1 as a possible D gene (6 bases). The CDR3 runs to 16 residues. Germline V CDR1 and CDR2: MGHDK, SYGVNS. Trimming removed 2 bases at V and 6 bases at J, with 19 bases between. CDR3 protein: CASSETSITGRDGYTF. The CDR3 DNA reads TGTGCCAGCAGTGAAACCTCGATAACAGGGAGGGATGGCTACACCTTC.

The chain uses TRBV14 and TRBJ1-2; 7 bases are a match to TRBD1. Trimming cost V 4 bases and J 4 bases; bases outside gene matches: 6. CDR3 length equals 14 residues. Looked up from germline, CDR1 is SGHDN and CDR2 is FVKESK. Here the CDR3 reads CASSPLTGIYGYTF. The DNA for the CDR3 is TGTGCCAGCAGCCCTCTGACAGGGATCTATGGCTACACCTTC.